The following is a T cell receptor (beta chain) sequence with its context. Method: immunoSEQ multiplex PCR; TCRdb's copy keeps in-frame clones and lacks some. Found here are roughly 250,000 clones, under 80% of them singletons; the top ten hold over 15%. The sample is drawn from a study of cytotoxic CD8 clonotypes in ibrutinib-treated CLL. Study in general: Patients: about 11 relapsed/refractory, roughly 16 treatment-naive, roughly 18 IGHV unmutated. On average, around 85,000 productive rearrangements and about 280,000 productive templates per sample.

The CDR3 runs to 16 residues. Germline CDR1 is MDHEN and CDR2 is SYDVKM. Trimming removed 6 bases at V and 3 bases at J, with 21 bases between. This material consisted of PBMCs, taken after 24 months of ibrutinib treatment. The source of this sequence is a human donor with chronic lymphocytic leukemia. The rearrangement uses TRBV28 and TRBJ2-7; D may match TRBD1 or TRBD2 (5 bases each). The CDR3 protein is CASRPVPRGVNYEQYF. The CDR3 nucleotides are TGTGCCAGCAGGCCGGTCCCGAGGGGCGTAAACTACGAGCAGTACTTC.